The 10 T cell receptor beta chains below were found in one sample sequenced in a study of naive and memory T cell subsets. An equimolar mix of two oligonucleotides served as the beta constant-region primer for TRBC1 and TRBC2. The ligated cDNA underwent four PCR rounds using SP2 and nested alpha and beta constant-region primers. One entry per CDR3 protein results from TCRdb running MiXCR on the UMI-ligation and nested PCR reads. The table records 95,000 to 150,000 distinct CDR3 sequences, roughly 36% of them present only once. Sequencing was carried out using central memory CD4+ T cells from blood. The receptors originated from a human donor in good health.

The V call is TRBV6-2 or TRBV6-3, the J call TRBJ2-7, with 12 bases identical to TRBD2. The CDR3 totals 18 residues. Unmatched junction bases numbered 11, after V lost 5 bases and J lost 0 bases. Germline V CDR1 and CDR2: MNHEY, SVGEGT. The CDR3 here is CASSGRLAGARLSYEQYF. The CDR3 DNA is TGTGCCAGCAGTGGTCGACTAGCGGGAGCCCGTCTCTCCTACGAGCAGTACTTC.

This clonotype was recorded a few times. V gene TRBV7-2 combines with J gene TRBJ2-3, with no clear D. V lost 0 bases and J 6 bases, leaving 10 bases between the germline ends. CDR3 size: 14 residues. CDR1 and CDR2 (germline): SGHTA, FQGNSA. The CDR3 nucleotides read TGTGCCAGCAGCTTAGCGTACAGAGCGGATACGCAGTATTTT. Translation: CASSLAYRADTQYF.

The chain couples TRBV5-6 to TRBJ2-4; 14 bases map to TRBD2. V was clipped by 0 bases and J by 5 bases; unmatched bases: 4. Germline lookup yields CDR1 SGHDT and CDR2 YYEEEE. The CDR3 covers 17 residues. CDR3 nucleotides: TGTGCCAGCAGCTTGGTCGGGACTAGCGGGAGAGAAAACATTCAGTACTTC. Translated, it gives CASSLVGTSGRENIQYF.

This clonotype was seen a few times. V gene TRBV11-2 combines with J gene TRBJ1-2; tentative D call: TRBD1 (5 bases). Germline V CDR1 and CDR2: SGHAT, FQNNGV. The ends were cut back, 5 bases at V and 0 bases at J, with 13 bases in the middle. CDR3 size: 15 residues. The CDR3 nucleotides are TGTGCCAGCAGCCACCCTCAGGGTACTAACTATGGCTACACCTTC. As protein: CASSHPQGTNYGYTF.

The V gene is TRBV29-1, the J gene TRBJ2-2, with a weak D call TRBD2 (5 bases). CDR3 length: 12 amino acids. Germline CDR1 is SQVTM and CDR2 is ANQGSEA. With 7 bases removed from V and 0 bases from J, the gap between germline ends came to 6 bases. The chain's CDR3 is CSAGTNTGELFF. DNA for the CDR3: TGCAGCGCGGGAACGAACACCGGGGAGCTGTTTTTT.

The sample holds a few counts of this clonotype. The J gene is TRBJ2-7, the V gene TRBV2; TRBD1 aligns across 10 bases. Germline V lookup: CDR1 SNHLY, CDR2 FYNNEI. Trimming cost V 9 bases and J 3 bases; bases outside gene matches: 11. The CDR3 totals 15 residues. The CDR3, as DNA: TGTGCCAGGGGGACAGGGGATCCAGGGGACTACGAGCAGTACTTC. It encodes CARGTGDPGDYEQYF. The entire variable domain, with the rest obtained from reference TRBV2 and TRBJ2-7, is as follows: EPEVTQTPSHQVTQMGQEVILRCVPISNHLYFYWYRQILGQKVEFLVSFYNNEISEKSEIFDDQFSVERPDGSNFTLKIRSTKLEDSAMYFCARGTGDPGDYEQYFGPGTRLTVT.

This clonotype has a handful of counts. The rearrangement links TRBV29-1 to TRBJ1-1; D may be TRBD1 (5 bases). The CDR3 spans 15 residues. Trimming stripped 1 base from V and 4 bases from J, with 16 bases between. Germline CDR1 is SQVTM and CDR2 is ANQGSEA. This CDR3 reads CSVEGQTMLSTEAFF. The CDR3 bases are TGCAGCGTTGAAGGACAGACAATGCTATCCACTGAAGCTTTCTTT. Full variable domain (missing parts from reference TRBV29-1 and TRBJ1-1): SAVISQKPSRDICQRGTSLTIQCQVDSQVTMMFWYRQQPGQSLTLIATANQGSEATYESGFVIDKFPISRPNLTFSTLTVSNMSPEDSSIYLCSVEGQTMLSTEAFFGQGTRLTVV.

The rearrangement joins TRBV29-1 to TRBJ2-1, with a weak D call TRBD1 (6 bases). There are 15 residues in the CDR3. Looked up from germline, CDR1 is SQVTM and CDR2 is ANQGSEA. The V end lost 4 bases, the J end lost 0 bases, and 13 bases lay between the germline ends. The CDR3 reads CSVVGGPSSYNEQFF. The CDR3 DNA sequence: TGCAGCGTTGTTGGGGGCCCGAGCTCCTACAATGAGCAGTTCTTC.

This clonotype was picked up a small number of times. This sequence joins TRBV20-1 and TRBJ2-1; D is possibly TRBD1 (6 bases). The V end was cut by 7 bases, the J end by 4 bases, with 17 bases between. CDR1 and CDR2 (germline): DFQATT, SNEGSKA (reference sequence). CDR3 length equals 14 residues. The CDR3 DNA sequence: TGCAGTGGACAGGTACCGACGCAATACAATGAGCAGTTCTTC. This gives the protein CSGQVPTQYNEQFF.

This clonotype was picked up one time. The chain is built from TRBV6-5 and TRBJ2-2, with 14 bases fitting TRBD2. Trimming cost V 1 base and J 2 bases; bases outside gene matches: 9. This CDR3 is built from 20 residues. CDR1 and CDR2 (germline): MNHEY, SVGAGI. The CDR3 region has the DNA TGTGCCAGCAGTTACTGGACTAGCGGGAGGACTTCCCCCAACACCGGGGAGCTGTTTTTT. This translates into CASSYWTSGRTSPNTGELFF.